This entry lists 18 T cell receptor beta chains sequenced from one sample in a study of cytomegalovirus exposure and HLA in healthy donors (dated by TCRdb to 2016 to 2017). Library preparation employed the immunoSEQ multiplex PCR assay. The multiplex PCR relied on a mix of 60 forward primers for TCR Vbeta segments and 13 reverse primers for TCR Jbeta segments. Imported from immuneACCESS, the table was reduced by TCRdb to in-frame sequences with V and J called. These copies leave out some clones; in studies compared against another copy, an unresolved V gene accounts for under half, and the cause of the remainder is not known. Recorded for this sample are around 100,000 clones; about 68% of them occurred a single time. Over 12% of the sample is held by the ten biggest clonotypes. Sequencing was done on a sample of PBMCs. These receptors all come from a male donor in good health and CMV-seropositive.

The CDR3 sequence is CASSLLLGTGGNEQYF. The CDR3 bases are TGTGCCAGCAGTTTGCTTCTGGGGACAGGGGGTAACGAGCAGTACTTC. V and J are TRBV27 and TRBJ2-7; 11 nucleotides match TRBD1. Germline assignment: CDR1 MNHEY and CDR2 SMNVEV (reference sequence). The CDR3 length is 16 residues. The V gene end was trimmed by 3 bases and the J gene end by 5 bases; junction bases not matched to a gene: 9.

A few counts support this clone. The CDR3 protein is CATSTQRGSPEEKLFF. The CDR3 bases are TGTGCCACCAGCACCCAAAGGGGAAGCCCCGAGGAAAAACTGTTTTTT. The J gene is TRBJ1-4, the V gene TRBV15, with D possibly TRBD1 on 5 matching bases. V was shortened by 4 bases and J by 8 bases, with 20 bases between the two germline ends. Germline-derived CDR1 and CDR2 are LNHNV and YYDKDF (reference sequence). There are 16 residues in the CDR3.

This rearrangement joins TRBV20-1 to TRBJ2-7; the D gene is possibly TRBD2 (5 bases). Per germline, CDR1 DFQATT and CDR2 SNEGSKA (reference sequence). This CDR3 is built from 11 residues. CDR3 DNA sequence: TGCTCCTCCCGGGACTCCTACGAGCAGTACTTC. Translating gives CSSRDSYEQYF.

The CDR3 region has the DNA TGTGCCAGCAGTGTATCCTTAGCGGGGGGTACCTACGAGCAGTACTTC. This codes for CASSVSLAGGTYEQYF. This chain joins TRBV28 and TRBJ2-7; 10 bases are a match to TRBD2. CDR3 length equals 16 residues. Germline V gene lookup returns CDR1 MDHEN and CDR2 SYDVKM. The trim removed 5 bases at V and 2 bases at J, leaving 9 bases unmatched.

The chain recombines TRBV19 with TRBJ2-1; D may be TRBD2 (5 bases). In germline, CDR1 is LNHDA, CDR2 SQIVND (reference sequence). The length of the CDR3 is 14 residues. The V and J ends lost 5 bases and 4 bases respectively, with 12 bases between them. The CDR3 sequence is CASSPGKRYNEQFF. The CDR3 region has the DNA TGTGCCAGTAGTCCCGGGAAAAGGTACAATGAGCAGTTCTTC.

The V gene is TRBV28, the J gene TRBJ1-2; D might be TRBD1 (6 bases). The CDR3 has 16 residues. CDR1 and CDR2 from the germline V gene are MDHEN and SYDVKM. V was shortened by 2 bases and J by 4 bases, with 17 bases between the two germline ends. CDR3 nucleotide sequence: TGTGCCAGCAGTTTAAGGTTAAGGGGGGGGTTCTATGGCTACACCTTC. Encoded protein: CASSLRLRGGFYGYTF.

The CDR3 sequence: CASSWGLQGEQYF. The CDR3 nucleotides are TGTGCTAGTTCGTGGGGTTTACAGGGCGAGCAGTACTTC. The rearrangement links TRBV12-5 to TRBJ2-7; D is possibly TRBD1 (6 bases). With 8 bases removed from V and 6 bases from J, the gap between germline ends came to 17 bases. Germline CDR1 and CDR2: LGHNT and FRNRAP. The CDR3 consists of 13 residues. The whole variable domain, filled in from reference TRBV12-5 and TRBJ2-7, reads DARVTQTPRHKVTEMGQEVTMRCQPILGHNTVFWYRQTMMQGLELLAYFRNRAPLDDSGMPKDRFSAEMPDATLATLKIQPSEPRDSAVYFCASSWGLQGEQYFGPGTRLTVT.

This clone was recorded only once. This chain joins TRBV29-1 and TRBJ2-2; TRBD1 aligns across 10 bases. Trimming cost V 3 bases and J 3 bases; bases outside gene matches: 4. Per germline, CDR1 SQVTM and CDR2 ANQGSEA. The CDR3 extends over 15 amino acids. The CDR3 loop is CSVDGGTGDTGELFF. CDR3 sequence (DNA): TGCAGCGTTGACGGTGGGACAGGGGACACCGGGGAGCTGTTTTTT.

This clone was detected only once. The chain couples TRBV2 to TRBJ2-3; 7 bases align to TRBD1. V dropped 6 bases and J dropped 0; count of bases not matched to a gene: 6. The CDR3 covers 15 residues. Germline CDR1 and CDR2: SNHLY and FYNNEI. DNA of the CDR3: TGTGCCAGCAGGACTGACAGGGTGAGCACAGATACGCAGTATTTT. Translation gives CASRTDRVSTDTQYF.

The table lists this clone with a few counts. The rearrangement links TRBV11-3 to TRBJ2-1, with 11 bases matching TRBD1. The trim removed 4 bases at V and 5 bases at J, leaving 4 bases unmatched. This CDR3 spans 15 amino acids. The V gene's germline CDR1 is SGHNT and CDR2 YENEEA. CDR3 coding DNA: TGTGCCAGCAGCTCGGGGGACAGGGGGGACAATGAGCAGTTCTTC. It encodes CASSSGDRGDNEQFF.

This clone was observed a single time. Here the CDR3 omits its conserved ending phenylalanine or tryptophan, so a read error is the likely source. CDR3: CASSLRSTMNTEAFV. The CDR3 DNA sequence: TGTGCCAGCAGCTTGCGGTCAACTATGAACACTGAAGCTTTCGTT. V usage is TRBV5-4 and J usage is TRBJ1-1, with D unclear. The CDR3 runs 15 residues. Per germline, CDR1 SGHNT and CDR2 YYREEE (reference sequence). The ends were cut back, 1 base at V and 0 bases at J, with 10 bases in the middle.

The chain is built from TRBV15 and TRBJ2-4; TRBD1 might be the D (6 bases). The CDR3 contains 12 residues. Germline CDR1 is LNHNV and CDR2 is YYDKDF (reference sequence). The V end was cut by 8 bases, the J end by 13 bases, with 18 bases between. The CDR3 protein is CATADSAGVQYF. For the CDR3, the DNA is TGTGCCACCGCGGACAGCGCAGGGGTACAGTACTTC.

This clone came up once. This chain joins TRBV6-6 and TRBJ1-1; D perhaps matches TRBD1 (6 bases). CDR1 MNHNY and CDR2 SVGAGI come from the germline V gene (reference sequence). Trimming stripped 2 bases from V and 3 bases from J, with 16 bases between. The CDR3 consists of 16 residues. CDR3 sequence: CASSYANRAVDTEAFF. In DNA form, the CDR3 reads TGTGCCAGCAGTTACGCCAACAGGGCTGTGGACACTGAAGCTTTCTTT.

The chain uses TRBV6-4 and TRBJ2-2; TRBD2 matches at 7 bases. The trim removed 5 bases at V and 4 bases at J, leaving 4 bases unmatched. This CDR3 region has 14 residues. The germline gives CDR1 MRHNA, CDR2 SNTAGT. The CDR3 reads CASSPAGVTGELFF. The CDR3 DNA reads TGTGCCAGCAGTCCCGCGGGGGTCACCGGGGAGCTGTTTTTT.

The chain carries TRBV6-1 and TRBJ1-4; TRBD1 might be the D (5 bases). Germline CDR1 reads MNHNS; CDR2 reads SASEGT. The CDR3 length is 15 residues. V was pared by 0 bases and J by 10 bases, with 15 bases between. CDR3 amino acids: CASSEAHGGELKLFF. In DNA, the CDR3 is TGTGCCAGCAGTGAAGCGCACGGGGGGGAGTTAAAACTGTTTTTT.

The CDR3 DNA reads as TGTGCCAGCAGCCAAGATGTCGGACAGGGCCCAGGCGGCTACACCTTC. This encodes CASSQDVGQGPGGYTF. This sequence joins TRBV4-2 and TRBJ1-2; 8 nucleotides align to TRBD1. This CDR3 is built from 16 residues. From germline, CDR1 is LGHNA and CDR2 YNFKEQ. V shed 0 bases, J shed 8 bases, and the junction held 11 bases outside the gene matches.

The chain carries TRBV7-2 and TRBJ1-2; tentatively, D is TRBD1 (5 bases). The V end lost 1 base, the J end lost 3 bases, and 12 bases lay between the germline ends. The CDR3 loop spans 15 amino acids. Germline lookup yields CDR1 SGHTA and CDR2 FQGNSA. In nucleotides, the CDR3 is TGTGCCAGCAGCTTAGTATCGGGGGAGGACTATGGCTACACCTTC. Its translation: CASSLVSGEDYGYTF.

J is TRBJ2-1 and V is TRBV19; TRBD1 might be the D (6 bases). This CDR3 region has 16 residues. Germline V gene data show CDR1 as LNHDA and CDR2 as SQIVND (reference sequence). Trimming shortened V by 7 bases and J by 1 base, and 17 bases separated the two germline ends. The CDR3 is CASKQDSQSSYNEQFF. The CDR3 DNA follows: TGTGCCAGTAAACAGGACAGCCAGTCTTCCTACAATGAGCAGTTCTTC.